Listed below are T cell receptor beta chains from one sample, sequenced in a study of T cells after yellow fever vaccination. MiXCR, applied by TCRdb to the 5' RACE reads, yields one record per CDR3 protein. The data show over 250,000 distinct CDR3 sequences, with over 4% seen just once and 20% to 25% held by the top ten. This specimen was PBMCs, taken 5 days after the yellow fever booster vaccination. The receptor set was obtained from a man between 18 and 35 years old who received the YFV17D yellow fever vaccine. Each CDR3 is given with its conserved first and last residue. The D gene is left open where the match is weak. The size of a clone is reported for some rows only, either as once, few or many, or as a class for expanded clones.

>TRBD1|few|TRBV4-1|TRBJ2-5
TGCGCCAGCAGCCAAACTTACTTGGACAGGAAGCAGTACTTC
CASSQTYLDRKQYF
>TRBD1|many|TRBV5-1|TRBJ2-5
TGCGCCAGCAGCAAGGACAGGGGCCACGAGACCCAGTACTTC
CASSKDRGHETQYF
>TRBD2|many|TRBV11-2|TRBJ2-1
TGTGCCAGCAGCTTAGATCTAGCGGCGGGTGAGCAGTTCTTC
CASSLDLAAGEQFF
>NA|few|TRBV6-1|TRBJ2-5
TGTGCCAGCACCTTGCGTCTGGCTGTAGAGACCCAGTACTTC
CASTLRLAVETQYF
>NA|NA|TRBV29-1|TRBJ2-2
TGCAGCGTTGAGACCGTAACGGACGGGGAGCTGTTTTTT
CSVETVTDGELFF
>NA|few|TRBV5-6|TRBJ1-1
TGTGCCAGCAATCCCGGCCCCCACAAGGGAGATACTGAAGCTTTCTTT
CASNPGPHKGDTEAFF
>NA|NA|TRBV6-2/TRBV6-3|TRBJ1-5
TGTGCCAGCACCAGGGCTAATAGCAATCAGCCCCAGCATTTT
CASTRANSNQPQHF
>NA|NA|TRBV5-1|TRBJ2-7
TGCGCCAGCAGACTGGACCAGGGCCTCAAGTTCGAGCAGTACTTC
CASRLDQGLKFEQYF
>TRBD2|NA|TRBV5-1|TRBJ2-1
TGCGCCAGCAGCCCATCCCCGCTAGCGGGGGGGGGCGAGCAGTTCTTC
CASSPSPLAGGGEQFF
>TRBD1|NA|TRBV18|TRBJ1-5
TGTGCCAGCTCACCACCGGGACAGGGCAGCAATCAGCCCCAGCATTTT
CASSPPGQGSNQPQHF
>NA|NA|TRBV7-9|TRBJ1-5
TGTGCCAGCAGCTTAGGGAGGCACAATCAGCCCCAGCATTTT
CASSLGRHNQPQHF
>NA|NA|TRBV6-5|TRBJ1-6
TGTGCCACCGGACGGGGGGGCGGCAATTCACCCCTCCACTTT
CATGRGGGNSPLHF
>NA|few|TRBV7-3|TRBJ1-6
TGTGCCAGCAGCCTACGACAGGATTCACCCCTCCACTTT
CASSLRQDSPLHF
>TRBD1|few|TRBV20-1|TRBJ1-6
TGCAGTGCTAGAGATGGGGACAGGGGACTTTATAATTCACCCCTCCACTTT
CSARDGDRGLYNSPLHF
>NA|few|TRBV4-3|TRBJ2-3
TGCGCCAGCAGCCCGACTGGGATGGGGACGCAGTATTTT
CASSPTGMGTQYF
>NA|NA|TRBV20-1|TRBJ1-1
TGCAGTGCTAGTAAGACTCCGAACACTGAAGCTTTCTTT
CSASKTPNTEAFF
>NA|few|TRBV19|TRBJ2-2
TGTGCCAGTAGTATCGGTGGGGGGGCCAACACCGGGGAGCTGTTTTTT
CASSIGGGANTGELFF
>NA|few|TRBV15|TRBJ1-4
TGTGCCACCAGCAGAGACGTAATTTCTGAAAAACTGTTTTTT
CATSRDVISEKLFF
>NA|few|TRBV7-8|TRBJ2-2
TGTGCCAGCAGCTTATTTCCGGGACCCCAGGGCACCGGGGAGCTGTTTTTT
CASSLFPGPQGTGELFF
>NA|few|TRBV7-6|TRBJ2-2
TGTGCCAGCAGCCGACAGAGCAACACCGGGGAGCTGTTTTTT
CASSRQSNTGELFF
>NA|many|TRBV4-2|TRBJ2-4
TGTGCCAGCAGCCAGGGCAGCATTCAGTACTTC
CASSQGSIQYF
>NA|NA|TRBV5-6|TRBJ1-5
TGTGCCAGCAGCTCTCTGGGACGTCGGGATCAGCCCCAGCATTTT
CASSSLGRRDQPQHF
>NA|NA|TRBV14|TRBJ2-5
TGTGCCAGCAGAGGCGGGCAGTATGGGGAGACCCAGTACTTC
CASRGGQYGETQYF
>NA|NA|TRBV2|TRBJ1-2
TGTGCCAGCACCCCTGGGGGGAGAATGGTCCCTGGCTACACCTTC
CASTPGGRMVPGYTF
>TRBD1|NA|TRBV5-6|TRBJ1-2
TGTGCCAGCAGCTGGGGGACAGGGGATGTCTACACCTTC
CASSWGTGDVYTF
>TRBD2|NA|TRBV7-2|TRBJ2-1
TGTGCCAGCAGCTTAGTAGCGGGGGGGCTGCTGAATGAGCAGTTCTTC
CASSLVAGGLLNEQFF
>NA|few|TRBV6-5|TRBJ1-2
TGTGCCAGCAGATCTGACACTAACTATGGCTACACCTTC
CASRSDTNYGYTF
>NA|many|TRBV7-2|TRBJ1-6
TGTGCCAGCAGCCTTAACAGGGTGAATAATTCACCCCTCCACTTT
CASSLNRVNNSPLHF
>TRBD2|many|TRBV7-9|TRBJ2-1
TGTGCCAGCAGCTTCCAGACTAGCGGGGGGGCAAGACAGTTCTTC
CASSFQTSGGARQFF
>NA|NA|TRBV25-1|TRBJ1-6
TGTGCCAGCAGTGACCAGGGGATGAATTCACCCCTCCACTTT
CASSDQGMNSPLHF
>NA|many|TRBV5-1|TRBJ2-2
TGCGCCAGCAGGGCCTCGGACACCGGGGAGCTGTTTTTT
CASRASDTGELFF
>TRBD1|NA|TRBV6-2/TRBV6-3|TRBJ1-2
TGTGCCAGCAGCCGACAGGGGGCATTTGGCTACACCTTC
CASSRQGAFGYTF
>NA|few|TRBV7-3|TRBJ2-5
TGTGCCAGCAGCTCGACTGTCCAAGAGACCCAGTACTTC
CASSSTVQETQYF
>NA|few|TRBV15|TRBJ1-4
TGTGCCACCAGCAGAGATTTCTGGGGCGAAAAACTGTTTTTT
CATSRDFWGEKLFF
>NA|NA|TRBV20-1|TRBJ2-1
TGCAGTGCTAGAGAAGACGACCTGAGAGAGCAGTTCTTC
CSAREDDLREQFF
>TRBD1|many|TRBV20-1|TRBJ2-5
TGCAGTGCTAGGGACCGGGACAGGGAAGATCCCTTGGTTCGGGAGACCCAGTACTTC
CSARDRDREDPLVRETQYF
>NA|NA|TRBV4-1|TRBJ2-3
TGCGCCAGCAGCCAAGAGCAGGCGGATACGCAGTATTTT
CASSQEQADTQYF
>NA|many|TRBV4-3|TRBJ1-6
TGCGCCAGCAGCCAAGTAAATAATTCACCCCTCCACTTT
CASSQVNNSPLHF
>TRBD1|many|TRBV7-6|TRBJ2-1
TGTGCCAGCAGTTCCGGGACAGGGGGCCCGAGCTTCTACAATGAGCAGTTCTTC
CASSSGTGGPSFYNEQFF
>TRBD1|few|TRBV6-5|TRBJ1-6
TGTGCCAGCAGTTCCGGGGGACAGGGGGCATGGCATTCACCCCTCCACTTT
CASSSGGQGAWHSPLHF